Below, 19 T cell receptor beta chains from the same sample are listed, as sequenced in a study of response to subunit inactivated influenza vaccine. TCRdb reprocessed the RT-PCR reads via MiXCR and lists one record per CDR3 protein. The sample holds around 580,000 distinct CDR3 sequences, roughly 15% seen once. The sequencing used PBMCs from blood, collected about 11 days after vaccination. The receptors here all came from a man over 45 who received an inactivated influenza vaccine.

This clonotype was counted only a few times. The chain combines TRBV12-3 or TRBV12-4 with TRBJ2-5; perhaps TRBD1 as D (6 bases). V lost 3 bases to trimming and J lost 0 bases, with 8 bases between them. The CDR3 runs to 14 residues. The CDR3 coding sequence is TGTGCCAGCAGTTTCCAGGGGTACCAAGAGACCCAGTACTTC. Translation: CASSFQGYQETQYF.

This clonotype occurred a few times. The chain links TRBV11-2 to TRBJ1-1; D is undetermined. The length of the CDR3 is 14 residues. Germline V CDR1 and CDR2: SGHAT, FQNNGV. The ends were cut back, 0 bases at V and 3 bases at J, with 8 bases in the middle. CDR3 residues: CASSLDGQYTEAFF. In DNA, the CDR3 is TGTGCCAGCAGCTTAGATGGGCAGTACACTGAAGCTTTCTTT.

In this sample, this clonotype turned up a few times. This chain links TRBV3-1 with TRBJ2-2; 7 bases line up with TRBD1. The CDR3 extends over 18 amino acids. Per germline, CDR1 LGHDT and CDR2 YNNKEL (reference sequence). Trimming removed 3 bases from V and 2 bases from J; junction bases left unmatched: 12. CDR3 region: CASSHWRFRDRNTGELFF. The CDR3 DNA reads TGTGCCAGCAGCCACTGGCGCTTCCGGGACAGAAACACCGGGGAGCTGTTTTTT.

This clonotype came up a few times. This sequence joins TRBV25-1 and TRBJ1-6; 7 positions match TRBD1. J gave up 9 bases and V 4 bases, and 3 bases lay outside the gene matches. Per germline, CDR1 MGHDK and CDR2 SYGVNS. CDR3 length equals 13 residues. The CDR3 DNA reads TGTGCCAGCAGTGCGACAGGGATTTCACCCCTCCACTTT. Translating it yields CASSATGISPLHF.

The V call is TRBV7-6, the J call TRBJ2-2, with 8 bases lining up with TRBD1. The germline V gene encodes CDR1 SGHVS and CDR2 FNYEAQ. With V trimmed by 5 bases and J by 5 bases, 7 bases remained unmatched. CDR3 length: 15 residues. CDR3 DNA sequence: TGTGCCAGCAGCGCATCTCAGGGGGCTACCGGGGAGCTGTTTTTT. Its protein product is CASSASQGATGELFF.

V usage is TRBV2 and J usage is TRBJ2-3; possible D gene TRBD1, 5 bases. The germline V gene encodes CDR1 SNHLY and CDR2 FYNNEI. Trimming took off 7 bases at V and 4 bases at J, with 18 bases between the two ends. The CDR3 has 15 amino acids. In DNA, the CDR3 is TGTGCCAGCACCGAAGGTCCAGGGCGCGCAGATACGCAGTATTTT. Translation gives CASTEGPGRADTQYF.

The J gene is TRBJ1-2, the V gene TRBV28, with a possible D match to TRBD1 (6 bases). The germline gives CDR1 MDHEN, CDR2 SYDVKM. Deletions cut 3 bases from V and 7 bases from J, with 18 bases between. The CDR3 is 15 residues long. Here the CDR3 reads CASSFSGQSRRGYTF. The CDR3 region has the DNA TGTGCCAGCAGTTTCAGTGGACAGTCTCGCCGTGGCTACACCTTC.

The chain employs TRBV29-1 and TRBJ2-2; D call uncertain. The V end lost 0 bases, the J end lost 2 bases, and 7 bases lay between the germline ends. The CDR3 runs to 14 residues. Germline loops: CDR1 SQVTM, CDR2 ANQGSEA. In DNA, the CDR3 is TGCAGCGTTGAAGATCATCCTAACACCGGGGAGCTGTTTTTT. Translation gives CSVEDHPNTGELFF.

The genes are TRBV19 and TRBJ1-6, with 7 bases fitting TRBD1. This CDR3 spans 13 amino acids. Germline CDR1 is LNHDA and CDR2 is SQIVND (reference sequence). V lost 7 bases to trimming and J lost 6 bases; unmatched junction nucleotides: 3. Here the CDR3 DNA reads TGTGCCAGTAACGACAGGGTTAATTCACCCCTCCACTTT. Amino acids: CASNDRVNSPLHF.

This clonotype has a handful of counts. This chain connects TRBV7-9 to TRBJ2-1; perhaps TRBD1 as D (6 bases). The germline gives CDR1 SEHNR, CDR2 FQNEAQ (reference sequence). Trimming shortened V by 4 bases and J by 4 bases, and 11 bases separated the two germline ends. The CDR3 covers 14 residues. The CDR3 is CASSSGTRYNEQFF. CDR3 coding DNA: TGTGCCAGCAGCTCCGGGACAAGATACAATGAGCAGTTCTTC.

There are many counts of this clonotype. V usage is TRBV29-1 and J usage is TRBJ2-5; D possibly uses TRBD1 or TRBD2 (7 bases each). Trimming cost V 7 bases and J 10 bases, with 25 bases left between them. The CDR3 contains 14 residues. Looked up from germline, CDR1 is SQVTM and CDR2 is ANQGSEA. This chain's CDR3 is CSAGGGGGDHIQYF. The CDR3 bases are TGCAGCGCAGGGGGAGGCGGGGGCGACCACATCCAGTACTTC.

This clonotype appeared a few times. This chain links TRBV6-5 with TRBJ1-1, with D unclear. V lost 0 bases and J lost 1, with 12 bases in between. The CDR3 extends over 16 amino acids. Per germline, CDR1 MNHEY and CDR2 SVGAGI. The CDR3 region is CASSYSISSGNTEAFF. The CDR3, as DNA: TGTGCCAGCAGTTACTCGATAAGTTCGGGGAACACTGAAGCTTTCTTT.

This chain joins TRBV20-1 and TRBJ2-5; 14 bases fit TRBD2. Losses at the gene ends were 4 bases for V and 5 bases for J; bases not matched to a gene: 15. Germline values: CDR1 DFQATT, CDR2 SNEGSKA (reference sequence). The CDR3 is 18 amino acids. CDR3 coding DNA: TGCAGTGCTACCCGCCCCGGACTAGCGGGGGGAGGTAGGGAGACCCAGTACTTC. This gives the protein CSATRPGLAGGGRETQYF.

This chain joins TRBV5-1 and TRBJ2-3; D is ambiguous. The CDR3 spans 15 residues. Trimming cost V 5 bases and J 0 bases, with 13 bases left between them. Germline V gene lookup returns CDR1 SGHRS and CDR2 YFSETQ. The CDR3 DNA follows: TGCGCCAGCAGAGTCGGGCCAGCGAGCACAGATACGCAGTATTTT. As protein: CASRVGPASTDTQYF.

The chain uses TRBV28 and TRBJ2-7; D unclear. The V end was cut by 3 bases, the J end by 2 bases, with 5 bases between. From germline, CDR1 is MDHEN and CDR2 SYDVKM. The CDR3 extends over 12 amino acids. CDR3 region: CASSFQTYEQYF. The CDR3 DNA is TGTGCCAGCAGTTTCCAGACCTACGAGCAGTACTTC.

V and J are TRBV6-1 and TRBJ2-7, with TRBD1 matching over 9 bases. The V segment lost 6 bases and the J segment 3 bases; nucleotides outside the gene matches: 9. Germline CDR1 MNHNS, CDR2 SASEGT. This CDR3 region has 15 residues. CDR3 amino acids: CASRTTGTGIYEQYF. DNA for the CDR3: TGTGCCAGCAGAACTACCGGGACAGGGATCTACGAGCAGTACTTC.

This clonotype was seen only a few times. The chain employs TRBV7-2 and TRBJ1-1; D possibly corresponds to TRBD1 (5 bases). The CDR3 length is 16 residues. Germline CDR1 SGHTA, CDR2 FQGNSA. The V end lost 2 bases, the J end lost 1 base, and 14 bases lay between the germline ends. In DNA form, the CDR3 reads TGTGCCAGCAGCTTATTTGGGGGTATAAGGAACACTGAAGCTTTCTTT. Its translation is CASSLFGGIRNTEAFF.

The V and J genes are TRBV25-1 and TRBJ2-3, with 8 bases that match TRBD1. With 1 base clipped from V and 11 bases from J, the junction kept 14 bases outside the gene matches. The CDR3 sequence is 16 residues long. Per germline, CDR1 MGHDK and CDR2 SYGVNS. DNA for the CDR3: TGTGCCAGCAGTGAATCGCATCAACCCCAGGGGGCTTGGCAGTATTTT. This codes for CASSESHQPQGAWQYF.

A few counts support this clonotype. The gene calls are TRBV12-3 or TRBV12-4 and TRBJ2-1; D gene unclear. The CDR3 is 11 amino acids. V was trimmed by 3 bases and J by 9 bases, leaving 6 bases between them. In DNA, the CDR3 is TGTGCCAGCAGTTTTGGATTTGAGCAGTTCTTC. The encoded protein is CASSFGFEQFF.